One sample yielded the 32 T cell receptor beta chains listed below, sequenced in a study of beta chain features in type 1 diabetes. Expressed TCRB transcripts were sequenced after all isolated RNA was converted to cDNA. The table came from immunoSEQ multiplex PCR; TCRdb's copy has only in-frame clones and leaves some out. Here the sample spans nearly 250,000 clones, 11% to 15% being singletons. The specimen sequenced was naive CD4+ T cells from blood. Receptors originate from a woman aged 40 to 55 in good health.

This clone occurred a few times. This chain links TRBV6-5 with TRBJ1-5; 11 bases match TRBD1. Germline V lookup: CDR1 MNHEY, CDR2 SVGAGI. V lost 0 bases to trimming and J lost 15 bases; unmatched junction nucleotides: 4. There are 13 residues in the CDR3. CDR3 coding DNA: TGTGCCAGCAGTTACTCGGGACAGGGGGTCCGGCATTTT. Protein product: CASSYSGQGVRHF.

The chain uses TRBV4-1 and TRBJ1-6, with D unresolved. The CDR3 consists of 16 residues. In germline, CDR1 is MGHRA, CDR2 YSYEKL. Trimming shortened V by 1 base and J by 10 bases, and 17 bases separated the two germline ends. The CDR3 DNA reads TGCGCCAGCAGCCAAGCTTTTGCACTCTCGGGGTCACCCCTCCACTTT. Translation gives CASSQAFALSGSPLHF.

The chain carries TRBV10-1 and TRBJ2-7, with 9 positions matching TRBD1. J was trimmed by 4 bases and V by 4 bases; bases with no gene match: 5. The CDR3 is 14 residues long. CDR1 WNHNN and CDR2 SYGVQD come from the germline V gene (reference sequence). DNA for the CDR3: TGCGCCAGCAGTGGAATACAGGGGGCTTACGAGCAGTACTTC. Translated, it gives CASSGIQGAYEQYF.

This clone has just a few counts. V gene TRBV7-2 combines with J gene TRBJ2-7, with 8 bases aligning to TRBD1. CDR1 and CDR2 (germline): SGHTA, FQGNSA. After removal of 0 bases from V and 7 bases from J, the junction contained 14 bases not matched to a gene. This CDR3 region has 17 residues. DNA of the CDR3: TGTGCCAGCAGCTTAGCGCAATGGGGACAGGTTGCAGGGGAGCAGTACTTC. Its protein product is CASSLAQWGQVAGEQYF.

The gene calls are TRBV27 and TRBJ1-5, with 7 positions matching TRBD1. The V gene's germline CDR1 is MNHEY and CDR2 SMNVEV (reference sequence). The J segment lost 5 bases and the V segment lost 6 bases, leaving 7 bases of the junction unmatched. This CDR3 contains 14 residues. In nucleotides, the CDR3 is TGTGCCAGCAGCATACAGGGGCCGGATCAGCCCCAGCATTTT. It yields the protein CASSIQGPDQPQHF.

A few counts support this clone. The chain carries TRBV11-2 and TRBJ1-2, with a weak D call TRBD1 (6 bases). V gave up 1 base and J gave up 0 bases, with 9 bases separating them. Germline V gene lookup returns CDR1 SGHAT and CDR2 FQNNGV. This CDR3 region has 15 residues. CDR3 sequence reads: CASSLVPGANYGYTF. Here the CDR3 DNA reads TGTGCCAGCAGCTTAGTTCCAGGGGCTAACTATGGCTACACCTTC.

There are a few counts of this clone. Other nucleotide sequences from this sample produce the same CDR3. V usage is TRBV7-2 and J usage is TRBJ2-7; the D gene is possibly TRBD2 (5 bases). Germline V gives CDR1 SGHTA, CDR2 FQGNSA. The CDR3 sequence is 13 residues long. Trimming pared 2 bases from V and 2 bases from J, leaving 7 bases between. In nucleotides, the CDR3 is TGTGCCAGCAGCTTACGGGGTACCTACGAGCAGTACTTC. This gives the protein CASSLRGTYEQYF.

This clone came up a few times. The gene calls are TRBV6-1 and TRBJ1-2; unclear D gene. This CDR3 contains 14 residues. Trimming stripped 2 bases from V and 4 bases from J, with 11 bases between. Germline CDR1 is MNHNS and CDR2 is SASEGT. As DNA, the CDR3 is TGTGCCAGCAGTGAAACGATCAGGATCTATGGCTACACCTTC. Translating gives CASSETIRIYGYTF.

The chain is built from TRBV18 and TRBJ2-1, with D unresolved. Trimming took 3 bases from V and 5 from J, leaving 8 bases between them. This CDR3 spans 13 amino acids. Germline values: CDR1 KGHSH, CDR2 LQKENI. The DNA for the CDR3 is TGTGCCAGCTCACCCGATGGAGACAATGAGCAGTTCTTC. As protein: CASSPDGDNEQFF.

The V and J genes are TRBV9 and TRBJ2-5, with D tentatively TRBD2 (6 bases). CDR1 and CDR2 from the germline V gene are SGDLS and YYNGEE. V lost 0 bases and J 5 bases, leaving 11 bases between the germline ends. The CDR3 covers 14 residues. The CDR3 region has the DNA TGTGCCAGCAGCGTAGGTGCGGGGAGGGAGACCCAGTACTTC. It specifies CASSVGAGRETQYF.

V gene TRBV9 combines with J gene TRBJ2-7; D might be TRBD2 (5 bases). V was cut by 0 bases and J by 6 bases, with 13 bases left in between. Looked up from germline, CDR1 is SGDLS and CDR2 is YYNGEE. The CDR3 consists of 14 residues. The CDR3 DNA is TGTGCCAGCAGCGTAGAAGGGCTAGCCAGCGAGCAGTACTTC. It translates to CASSVEGLASEQYF. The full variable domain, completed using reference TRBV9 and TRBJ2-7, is DSGVTQTPKHLITATGQRVTLRCSPRSGDLSVYWYQQSLDQGLQFLIQYYNGEERAKGNILERFSAQQFPDLHSELNLSSLELGDSALYFCASSVEGLASEQYFGPGTRLTVT.

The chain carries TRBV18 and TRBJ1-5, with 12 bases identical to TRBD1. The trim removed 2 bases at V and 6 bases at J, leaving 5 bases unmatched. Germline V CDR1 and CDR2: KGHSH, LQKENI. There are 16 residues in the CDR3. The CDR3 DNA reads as TGTGCCAGCTCACCAGTCGGGACAGGGGGCATTCAGCCCCAGCATTTT. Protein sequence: CASSPVGTGGIQPQHF.

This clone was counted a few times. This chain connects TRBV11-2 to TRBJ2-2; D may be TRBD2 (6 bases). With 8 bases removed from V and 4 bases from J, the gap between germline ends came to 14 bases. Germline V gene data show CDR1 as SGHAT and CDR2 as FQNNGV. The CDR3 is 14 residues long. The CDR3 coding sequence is TGTGCCAGCGGCCAGACTAGACGCACCGGGGAGCTGTTTTTT. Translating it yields CASGQTRRTGELFF.

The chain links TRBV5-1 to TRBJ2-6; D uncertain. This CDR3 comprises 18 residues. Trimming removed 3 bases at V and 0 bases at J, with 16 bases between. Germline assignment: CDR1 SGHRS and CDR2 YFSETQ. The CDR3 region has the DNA TGCGCCAGCAGCTACACAACTGACACAAGCTCTGGGGCCAACGTCCTGACTTTC. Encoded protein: CASSYTTDTSSGANVLTF. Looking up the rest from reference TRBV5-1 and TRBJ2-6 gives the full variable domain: KAGVTQTPRYLIKTRGQQVTLSCSPISGHRSVSWYQQTPGQGLQFLFEYFSETQRNKGNFPGRFSGRQFSNSRSEMNVSTLELGDSALYLCASSYTTDTSSGANVLTFGAGSRLTVL.

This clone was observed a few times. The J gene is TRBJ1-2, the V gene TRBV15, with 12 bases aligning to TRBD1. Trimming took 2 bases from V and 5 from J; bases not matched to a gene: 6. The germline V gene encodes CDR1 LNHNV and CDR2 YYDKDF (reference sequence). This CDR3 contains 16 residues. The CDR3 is CATSRRGQGAGYGYTF. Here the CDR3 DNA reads TGTGCCACCAGCAGAAGGGGACAGGGGGCTGGTTATGGCTACACCTTC. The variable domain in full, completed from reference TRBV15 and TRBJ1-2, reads DAMVIQNPRYQVTQFGKPVTLSCSQTLNHNVMYWYQQKSSQAPKLLFHYYDKDFNNEADTPDNFQSRRPNTSFCFLDIRSPGLGDTAMYLCATSRRGQGAGYGYTFGSGTRLTVV.

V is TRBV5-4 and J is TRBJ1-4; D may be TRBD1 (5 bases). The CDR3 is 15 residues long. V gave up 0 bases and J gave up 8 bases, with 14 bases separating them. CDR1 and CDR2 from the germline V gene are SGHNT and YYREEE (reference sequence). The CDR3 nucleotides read TGTGCCAGCAGCTTGGGGTCACAGGTTCGGGAAAAACTGTTTTTT. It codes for CASSLGSQVREKLFF.

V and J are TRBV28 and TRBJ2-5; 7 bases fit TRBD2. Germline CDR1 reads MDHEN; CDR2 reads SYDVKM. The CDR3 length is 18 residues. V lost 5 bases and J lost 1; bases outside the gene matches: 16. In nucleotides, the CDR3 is TGTGCCAGCAGTGACGGCTACAGTTCCGGGGGGAGCCAAGAGACCCAGTACTTC. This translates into CASSDGYSSGGSQETQYF. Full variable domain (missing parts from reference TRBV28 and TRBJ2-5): DVKVTQSSRYLVKRTGEKVFLECVQDMDHENMFWYRQDPGLGLRLIYFSYDVKMKEKGDIPEGYSVSREKKERFSLILESASTNQTSMYLCASSDGYSSGGSQETQYFGPGTRLLVL.

The CDR3 loop reads CASSLVPRNTGELFF. The CDR3 bases are TGTGCCAGCAGCTTAGTACCCAGAAACACCGGGGAGCTGTTTTTT. The chain uses TRBV11-2 and TRBJ2-2, with D uncertain. V was pared by 1 base and J by 2 bases, with 8 bases between. The length of the CDR3 is 15 residues. Germline V gene sequence: CDR1 SGHAT, CDR2 FQNNGV.

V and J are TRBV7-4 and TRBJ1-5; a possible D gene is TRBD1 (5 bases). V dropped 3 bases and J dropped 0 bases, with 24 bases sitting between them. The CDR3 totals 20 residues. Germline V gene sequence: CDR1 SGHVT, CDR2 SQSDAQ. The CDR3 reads CASSLWGTWLDRYSNQPQHF. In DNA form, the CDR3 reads TGTGCCAGCAGCTTGTGGGGGACTTGGCTAGATAGGTATAGCAATCAGCCCCAGCATTTT. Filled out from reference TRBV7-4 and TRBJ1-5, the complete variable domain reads GAGVSQSPRYKVAKRGRDVALRCDSISGHVTLYWYRQTLGQGSEVLTYSQSDAQRDKSGRPSGRFSAERPERSVSTLKIQRTEQGDSAVYLCASSLWGTWLDRYSNQPQHFGDGTRLSIL.

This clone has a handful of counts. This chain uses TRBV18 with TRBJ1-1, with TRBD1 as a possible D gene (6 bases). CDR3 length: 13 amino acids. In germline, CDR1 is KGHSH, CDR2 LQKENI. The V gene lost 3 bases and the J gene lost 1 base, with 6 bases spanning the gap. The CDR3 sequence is CASSPGANTEAFF. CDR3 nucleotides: TGTGCCAGCTCACCGGGGGCGAACACTGAAGCTTTCTTT.

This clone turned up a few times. This CDR3 reads CASRPGGGGETQYF. The DNA of the CDR3 is TGTGCCAGCAGGCCCGGGGGGGGCGGAGAGACCCAGTACTTC. The V call is TRBV6-1, the J call TRBJ2-5; 8 positions agree with TRBD2. This CDR3 is built from 14 residues. CDR1 MNHNS and CDR2 SASEGT come from the germline V gene. V gave up 6 bases and J gave up 4 bases; unmatched junction bases: 7.

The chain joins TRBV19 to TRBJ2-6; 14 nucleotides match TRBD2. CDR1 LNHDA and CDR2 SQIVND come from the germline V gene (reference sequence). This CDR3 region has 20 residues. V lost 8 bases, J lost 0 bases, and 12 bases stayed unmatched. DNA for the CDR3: TGTGCCAGTGGGACTAGCGGGGGAGCCCGAGTAGTCTCTGGGGCCAACGTCCTGACTTTC. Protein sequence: CASGTSGGARVVSGANVLTF.

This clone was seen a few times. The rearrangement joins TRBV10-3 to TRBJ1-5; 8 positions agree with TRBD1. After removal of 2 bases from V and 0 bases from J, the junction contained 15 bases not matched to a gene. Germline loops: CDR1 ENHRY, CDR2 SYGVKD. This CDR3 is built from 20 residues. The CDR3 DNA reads TGTGCCATCAGTGAGGAATCAGGGACAGGCATGCCTTATAGCAATCAGCCCCAGCATTTT. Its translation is CAISEESGTGMPYSNQPQHF.

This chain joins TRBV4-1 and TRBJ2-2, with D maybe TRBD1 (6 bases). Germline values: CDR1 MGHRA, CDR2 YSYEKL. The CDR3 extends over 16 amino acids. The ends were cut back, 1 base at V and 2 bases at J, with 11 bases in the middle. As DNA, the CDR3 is TGCGCCAGCAGCCAAGTTGACAGGAGTAACACCGGGGAGCTGTTTTTT. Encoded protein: CASSQVDRSNTGELFF.

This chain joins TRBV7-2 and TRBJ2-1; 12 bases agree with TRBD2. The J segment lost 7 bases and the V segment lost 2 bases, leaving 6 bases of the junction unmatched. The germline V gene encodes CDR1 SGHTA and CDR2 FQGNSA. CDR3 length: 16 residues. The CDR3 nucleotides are TGTGCCAGCAGCTTATACGCTAGCGGGGGGGATAATGAGCAGTTCTTC. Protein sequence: CASSLYASGGDNEQFF.

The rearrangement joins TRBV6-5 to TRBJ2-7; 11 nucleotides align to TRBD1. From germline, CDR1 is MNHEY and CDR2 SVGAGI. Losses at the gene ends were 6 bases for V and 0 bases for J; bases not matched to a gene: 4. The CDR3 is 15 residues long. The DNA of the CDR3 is TGTGCCAGCAGCCGAGGACAGGGGGCCTCCTACGAGCAGTACTTC. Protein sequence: CASSRGQGASYEQYF.

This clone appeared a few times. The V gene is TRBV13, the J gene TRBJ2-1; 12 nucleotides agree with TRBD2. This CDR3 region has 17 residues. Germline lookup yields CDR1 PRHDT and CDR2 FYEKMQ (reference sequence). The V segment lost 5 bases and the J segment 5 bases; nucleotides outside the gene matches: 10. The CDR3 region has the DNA TGTGCCAGCAGCCCCCACCCCCTAGCGGGGGGGGACAATGAGCAGTTCTTC. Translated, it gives CASSPHPLAGGDNEQFF. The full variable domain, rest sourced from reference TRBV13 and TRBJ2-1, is AAGVIQSPRHLIKEKRETATLKCYPIPRHDTVYWYQQGPGQDPQFLISFYEKMQSDKGSIPDRFSAQQFSDYHSELNMSSLELGDSALYFCASSPHPLAGGDNEQFFGPGTRLTVL.

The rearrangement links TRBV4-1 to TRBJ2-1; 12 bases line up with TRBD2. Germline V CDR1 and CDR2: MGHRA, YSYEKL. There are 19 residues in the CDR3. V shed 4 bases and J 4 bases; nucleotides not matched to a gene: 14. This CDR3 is CASSPMEGTSGSSYNEQFF. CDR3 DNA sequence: TGCGCCAGCAGCCCCATGGAGGGGACTAGCGGGTCAAGTTACAATGAGCAGTTCTTC.

The CDR3 nucleotides read TGTGCCATCCAATGGGGATTAGCGGGGGGATGCACAGATACGCAGTATTTT. It specifies CAIQWGLAGGCTDTQYF. V is TRBV6-4 and J is TRBJ2-3; 10 bases fit TRBD2. The CDR3 runs to 17 residues. Germline CDR1 MRHNA, CDR2 SNTAGT. The V segment lost 10 bases and the J segment 1 base; nucleotides outside the gene matches: 14.

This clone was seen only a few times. CDR3 DNA: TGCGCCAGCAGCATTGGACGAGGGGAAAAACTGTTTTTT. Residues: CASSIGRGEKLFF. The rearrangement uses TRBV5-1 and TRBJ1-4, with D unresolved. The CDR3 spans 13 residues. The germline V gene encodes CDR1 SGHRS and CDR2 YFSETQ. V was clipped by 4 bases and J by 8 bases, with 12 bases between them.

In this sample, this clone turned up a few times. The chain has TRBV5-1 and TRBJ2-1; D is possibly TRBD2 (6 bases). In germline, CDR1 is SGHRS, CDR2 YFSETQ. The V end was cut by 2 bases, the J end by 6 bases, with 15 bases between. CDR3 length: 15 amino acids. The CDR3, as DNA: TGCGCCAGCAGCTTCCGGGAGATGAGGGGCAATGAGCAGTTCTTC. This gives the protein CASSFREMRGNEQFF.

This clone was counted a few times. CDR3 sequence: CASSPRVDTEAFF. The CDR3 region has the DNA TGTGCCAGCAGCCCCCGGGTGGACACTGAAGCTTTCTTT. The chain carries TRBV9 and TRBJ1-1, with D unresolved. In germline, CDR1 is SGDLS, CDR2 YYNGEE. The V gene lost 4 bases and the J gene lost 3 bases, with 10 bases spanning the gap. The CDR3 is 13 residues long. The full variable domain, in which reference TRBV9 and TRBJ1-1 provide the parts outside the CDR3, is DSGVTQTPKHLITATGQRVTLRCSPRSGDLSVYWYQQSLDQGLQFLIQYYNGEERAKGNILERFSAQQFPDLHSELNLSSLELGDSALYFCASSPRVDTEAFFGQGTRLTVV.